This T cell receptor (beta chain) emerged from a study of graft-versus-host responses after intestinal transplantation. Study-level background: Isolated intestinal, liver-intestinal, or multivisceral transplants were what recipients had.

With regard to this clone: The target antigen is unknown.

Study results and limitations: Ileal or blood samples showed some GvH clones first, and such clones were also found in recipient marrow. After transplant, early declines in HvG clones were associated with peak levels of circulating GvH clones.

Investigators treated the graft tissue so that it released intraepithelial and lamina propria lymphocytes. Data came from immunoSEQ multiplex PCR; TCRdb stores just in-frame clones and leaves some out. The sample records 35,000 to 40,000 clones, around 90% being singletons. This CDR3 is 14 amino acids long. Germline CDR1 and CDR2: SGHRS and YFSETQ. The V end was cut by 4 bases, the J end by 0 bases, with 9 bases between. This specimen consisted of ileum tissue, obtained 200 to 210 days after intestinal transplant. The sequence came from a human patient who received an intestinal transplant, so some T cells may come from the graft donor. The V call is TRBV5-1, the J call TRBJ2-3; D is unresolved. CDR3 region: CASSGILSTDTQYF. CDR3 coding DNA: TGCGCCAGCAGCGGGATCCTTAGCACAGATACGCAGTATTTT.